What follows are 11 T cell receptor beta chains derived from one specimen sequenced in a study of long-term antiretroviral therapy in people with HIV. Samples were assayed with immunoSEQ v3.0 at survey level. Sequenced by immunoSEQ multiplex PCR; TCRdb stores in-frame clones only, minus some. This table holds about 11,000 clones, roughly 80% found once. Sequences were derived from unsorted PBMCs, sampled 1.2 years after starting antiretroviral therapy. These TCRs come from a man aged 35-49 years with HIV.

This clone was seen once. V and J are TRBV5-1 and TRBJ1-6; D ambiguous. The CDR3 length is 17 residues. Germline assignment: CDR1 SGHRS and CDR2 YFSETQ. V was cut by 4 bases and J by 0 bases, with 14 bases left in between. The CDR3 is CASSPEARSSYNSPLHF. In DNA, the CDR3 is TGCGCCAGCAGCCCCGAAGCGAGGAGCTCCTATAATTCACCCCTCCACTTT.

This CDR3 reads CASSEEGVYTQYF. The CDR3 DNA sequence: TGTGCCAGCAGTGAGGAGGGCGTGTATACGCAGTATTTT. The chain recombines TRBV2 with TRBJ2-3, with D perhaps TRBD2 (6 bases). V lost 3 bases and J 7 bases, leaving 11 bases between the germline ends. The CDR3 runs 13 residues. The germline gives CDR1 SNHLY, CDR2 FYNNEI.

The CDR3 loop reads CASSLDSGGEAFF. CDR3 bases: TGTGCCAGCAGCTTAGATTCAGGGGGTGAAGCTTTCTTT. This chain links TRBV7-9 with TRBJ1-1; 7 bases agree with TRBD1. After removal of 1 base from V and 7 bases from J, the junction contained 3 bases not matched to a gene. The CDR3 is made up of 13 amino acids. Germline V gives CDR1 SEHNR, CDR2 FQNEAQ (reference sequence).

This clone was seen a handful of times. This chain joins TRBV5-1 and TRBJ1-2; no clear D gene. The CDR3 is 13 amino acids. V lost 4 bases to trimming and J lost 8 bases, with 15 bases between them. From germline, CDR1 is SGHRS and CDR2 YFSETQ. As DNA, the CDR3 is TGCGCCAGCAGCCGAAGGGCCTCTGAAGGCTACACCTTC. Its translation: CASSRRASEGYTF.

The chain employs TRBV29-1 and TRBJ1-2; the D gene is possibly TRBD1 (5 bases). The germline CDR1 and CDR2 sequences are SQVTM and ANQGSEA. The CDR3 runs 10 residues. Here the CDR3 reads CVTVDPGYTF. CDR3 nucleotides: TGCGTGACAGTCGATCCCGGCTACACCTTC. Complete variable domain (other parts from reference TRBV29-1 and TRBJ1-2): SAVISQKPSRDICQRGTSLTIQCQVDSQVTMMFWYRQQPGQSLTLIATANQGSEATYESGFVIDKFPISRPNLTFSTLTVSNMSPEDSSIYLCVTVDPGYTFGSGTRLTVV.

This sequence joins TRBV7-8 and TRBJ2-2; TRBD2 might be the D (5 bases). The CDR3 consists of 15 residues. Per germline, CDR1 SGHVS and CDR2 FQNEAQ. V lost 2 bases and J 1 base, leaving 8 bases between the germline ends. The CDR3 nucleotides are TGTGCCAGCAGCTTAAAGAGGGAGAACACCGGGGAGCTGTTTTTT. Protein: CASSLKRENTGELFF.

This clone was detected only a few times. CDR3 bases: TGTGCCAGCAGTTACAGACGGGGGGGGCACTACGAGCAGTACTTC. It encodes CASSYRRGGHYEQYF. This sequence joins TRBV6-5 and TRBJ2-7; 8 nucleotides match TRBD2. This CDR3 comprises 15 residues. The J segment lost 3 bases and the V segment lost 2 bases, leaving 6 bases of the junction unmatched. CDR1 and CDR2 from the germline V gene are MNHEY and SVGAGI.

V and J are TRBV28 and TRBJ1-2; TRBD1 aligns across 7 bases. The CDR3 contains 14 residues. The V segment lost 6 bases and the J segment 5 bases; nucleotides outside the gene matches: 9. Germline CDR1 and CDR2: MDHEN and SYDVKM. DNA of the CDR3: TGTGCCAGCAGGTCCCCCGGGACAGAATATGGCTACACCTTC. It codes for CASRSPGTEYGYTF.

The chain uses TRBV4-3 and TRBJ2-7; 9 bases line up with TRBD1. Trimming removed 0 bases from V and 7 bases from J; junction bases left unmatched: 13. CDR3 length: 17 residues. Germline V CDR1 and CDR2: LGHNA, YSLEER. The CDR3 loop reads CASSQEGRGTGHIEQYF. The CDR3 DNA reads as TGCGCCAGCAGCCAAGAAGGTCGGGGGACAGGGCATATTGAGCAGTACTTC.

V gene TRBV4-3 combines with J gene TRBJ2-3, with 9 nucleotides matching TRBD2. Germline CDR1 reads LGHNA; CDR2 reads YSLEER. This CDR3 region has 15 residues. V was clipped by 1 base and J by 5 bases; unmatched bases: 4. CDR3 sequence reads: CASSQVIAGEDTQYF. The CDR3 DNA reads as TGCGCCAGCAGCCAAGTTATAGCGGGGGAAGATACGCAGTATTTT.

The CDR3 sequence: CASSIVGFQQPQHF. The CDR3 bases are TGTGCCAGTAGTATAGTTGGGTTTCAACAGCCCCAGCATTTT. V usage is TRBV19 and J usage is TRBJ1-5; no firm D call. The V end was cut by 1 base, the J end by 7 bases, with 11 bases between. The CDR3 has 14 amino acids. Germline CDR1 reads LNHDA; CDR2 reads SQIVND (reference sequence).